This T cell receptor beta chain was recorded in a study of tumor and adjacent non-tumor tissue in lung cancer. Concerning this clonotype: At one of its ends the junction is not consistent with the germline gene, which may arise from a read error.

Germline assignment: CDR1 SGHNT and CDR2 YENEEA. The CDR3 has 16 residues. This sample's RNA came from whole unsorted tissue. Three rounds of nested PCR, following a modified ARM-PCR protocol, produced the TCRbeta library. TCRdb ran MiXCR on the multiplex PCR reads and lists one entry per CDR3 protein. The sample contains roughly 220,000 distinct CDR3 sequences, around 71% of which appear only once. The TCR was taken from a man aged 60-69 years with non-small cell lung cancer. Material for sequencing was lung tumor tissue. The genes are TRBV11-3 and TRBJ2-3, with TRBD2 identical over 10 bases. This CDR3 is CASNLGLAEITDTQNF. The CDR3 DNA reads TGTGCCAGCAACCTTGGACTAGCGGAGATCACAGATACGCAGAATTTT.